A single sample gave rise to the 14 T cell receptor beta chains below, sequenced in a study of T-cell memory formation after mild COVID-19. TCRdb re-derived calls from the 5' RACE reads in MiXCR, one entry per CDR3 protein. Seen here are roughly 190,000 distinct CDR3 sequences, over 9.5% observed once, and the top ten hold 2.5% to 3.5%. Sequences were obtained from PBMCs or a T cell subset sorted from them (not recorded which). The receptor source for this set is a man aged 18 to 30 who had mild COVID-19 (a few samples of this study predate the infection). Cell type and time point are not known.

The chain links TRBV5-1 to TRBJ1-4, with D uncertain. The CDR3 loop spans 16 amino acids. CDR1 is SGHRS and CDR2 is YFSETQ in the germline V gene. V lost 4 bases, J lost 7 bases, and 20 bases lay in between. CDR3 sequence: CASSTTARSAGEKLFF. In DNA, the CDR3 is TGCGCCAGCAGCACAACCGCCAGGAGCGCTGGTGAAAAACTGTTTTTT. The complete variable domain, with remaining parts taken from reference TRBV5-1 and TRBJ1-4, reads KAGVTQTPRYLIKTRGQQVTLSCSPISGHRSVSWYQQTPGQGLQFLFEYFSETQRNKGNFPGRFSGRQFSNSRSEMNVSTLELGDSALYLCASSTTARSAGEKLFFGSGTQLSVL.

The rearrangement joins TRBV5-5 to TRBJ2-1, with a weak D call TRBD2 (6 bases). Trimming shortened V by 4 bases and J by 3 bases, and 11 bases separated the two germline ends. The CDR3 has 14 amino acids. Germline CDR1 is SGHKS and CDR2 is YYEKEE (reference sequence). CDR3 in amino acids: CASSLLGGYNEQFF. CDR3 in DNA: TGTGCCAGCAGCCTTCTGGGAGGCTACAATGAGCAGTTCTTC.

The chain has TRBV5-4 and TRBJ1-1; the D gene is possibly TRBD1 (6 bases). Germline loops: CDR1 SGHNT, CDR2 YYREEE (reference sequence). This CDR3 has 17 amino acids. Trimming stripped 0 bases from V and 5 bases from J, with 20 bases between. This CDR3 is CASSLAITGARVTEAFF. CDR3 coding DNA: TGTGCCAGCAGCTTGGCTATCACGGGGGCTCGAGTGACTGAAGCTTTCTTT.

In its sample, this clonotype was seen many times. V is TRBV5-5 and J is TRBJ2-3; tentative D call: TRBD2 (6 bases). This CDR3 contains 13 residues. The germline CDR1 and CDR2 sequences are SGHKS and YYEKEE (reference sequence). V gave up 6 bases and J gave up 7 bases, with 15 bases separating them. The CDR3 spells CASIRDAGNTQYF. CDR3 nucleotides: TGTGCCAGCATACGGGACGCGGGGAATACGCAGTATTTT.

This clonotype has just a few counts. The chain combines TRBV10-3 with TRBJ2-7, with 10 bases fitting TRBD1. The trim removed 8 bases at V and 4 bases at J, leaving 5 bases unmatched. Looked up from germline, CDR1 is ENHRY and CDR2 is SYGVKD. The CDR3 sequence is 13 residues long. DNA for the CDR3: TGTGCCATCCGGGACAGGGGTTCGTACGAGCAGTACTTC. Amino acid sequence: CAIRDRGSYEQYF.

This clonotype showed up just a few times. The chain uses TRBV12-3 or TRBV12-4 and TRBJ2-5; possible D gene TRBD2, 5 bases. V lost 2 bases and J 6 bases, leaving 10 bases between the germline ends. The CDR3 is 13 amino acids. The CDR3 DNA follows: TGTGCCAGCAGTTTAAGAGGGTTGAAGACCCAGTACTTC. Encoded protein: CASSLRGLKTQYF.

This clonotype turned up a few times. The CDR3 loop is CASSLSVQAHYGYTF. The CDR3 DNA sequence: TGTGCCAGCAGCTTATCCGTTCAAGCCCACTATGGCTACACCTTC. This chain uses TRBV7-6 with TRBJ1-2; D remains unclear. CDR1 is SGHVS, CDR2 FNYEAQ, per germline. Trimming stripped 2 bases from V and 3 bases from J, with 13 bases between. This CDR3 comprises 15 residues. Full variable domain (missing parts from reference TRBV7-6 and TRBJ1-2): GAGVSQSPRYKVTKRGQDVALRCDPISGHVSLYWYRQALGQGPEFLTYFNYEAQQDKSGLPNDRFSAERPEGSISTLTIQRTEQRDSAMYRCASSLSVQAHYGYTFGSGTRLTVV.

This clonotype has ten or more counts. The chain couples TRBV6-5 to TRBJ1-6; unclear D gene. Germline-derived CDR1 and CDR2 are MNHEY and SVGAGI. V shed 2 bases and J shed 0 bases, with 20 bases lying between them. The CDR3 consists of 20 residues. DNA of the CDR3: TGTGCCAGCAGTTACATCGTGCCCGGACGGATTAGCTCCTATAATTCACCCCTCCACTTT. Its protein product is CASSYIVPGRISSYNSPLHF.

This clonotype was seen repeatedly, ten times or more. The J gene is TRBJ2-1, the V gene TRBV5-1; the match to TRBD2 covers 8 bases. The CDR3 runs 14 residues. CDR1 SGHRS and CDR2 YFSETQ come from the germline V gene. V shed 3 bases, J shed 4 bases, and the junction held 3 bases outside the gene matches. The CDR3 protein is CASSSAGVYNEQFF. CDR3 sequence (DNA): TGCGCCAGCAGCTCAGCGGGGGTATACAATGAGCAGTTCTTC.

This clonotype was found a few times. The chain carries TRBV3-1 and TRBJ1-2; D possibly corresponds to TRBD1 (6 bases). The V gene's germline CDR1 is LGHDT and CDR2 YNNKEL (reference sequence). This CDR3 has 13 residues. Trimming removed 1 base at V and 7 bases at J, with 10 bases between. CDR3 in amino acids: CASSQATGLGYTF. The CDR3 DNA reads TGTGCCAGCAGCCAAGCTACAGGGCTTGGCTACACCTTC.

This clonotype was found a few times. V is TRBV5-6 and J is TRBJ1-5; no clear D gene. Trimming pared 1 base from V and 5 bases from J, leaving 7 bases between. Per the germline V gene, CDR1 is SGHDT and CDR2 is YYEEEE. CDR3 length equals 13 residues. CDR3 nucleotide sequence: TGTGCCAGCAGCTTGTCCCTATATCAGCCCCAGCATTTT. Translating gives CASSLSLYQPQHF.

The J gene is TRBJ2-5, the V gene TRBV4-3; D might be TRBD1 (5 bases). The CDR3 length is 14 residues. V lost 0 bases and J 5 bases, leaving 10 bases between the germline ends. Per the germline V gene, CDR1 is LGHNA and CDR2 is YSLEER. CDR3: CASSQEKGRETQYF. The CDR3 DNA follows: TGCGCCAGCAGCCAAGAGAAGGGGCGTGAGACCCAGTACTTC.

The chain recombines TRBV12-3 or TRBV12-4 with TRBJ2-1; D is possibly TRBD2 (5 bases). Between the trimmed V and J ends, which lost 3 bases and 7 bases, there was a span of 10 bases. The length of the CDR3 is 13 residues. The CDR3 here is CASSFERKNEQFF. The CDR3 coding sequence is TGTGCCAGCAGTTTTGAGCGGAAGAATGAGCAGTTCTTC.

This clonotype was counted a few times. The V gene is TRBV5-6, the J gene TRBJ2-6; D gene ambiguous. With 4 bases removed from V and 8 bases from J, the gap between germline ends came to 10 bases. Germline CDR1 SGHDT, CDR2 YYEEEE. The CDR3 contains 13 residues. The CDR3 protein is CASSKQVTNVLTF. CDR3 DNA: TGTGCCAGCAGCAAACAAGTAACCAACGTCCTGACTTTC.